These T cell receptor beta chains were read from a single sample in a study of regulatory T cells in long-lasting Graves disease. One entry per CDR3 protein, called by TCRdb with MiXCR from the multiplex PCR reads. The sample includes roughly 450,000 distinct CDR3 sequences, about a quarter seen only once; the top ten take approximately 25%. The source material was peripheral blood mononuclear cells (PBMCs), sampled when the disease was refractory, from a patient treated with antithyroid drugs. The receptors come from a female donor with Graves disease. The conserved cysteine and the conserved F or W are not part of the CDR3 here.

>TRBV28|TRBJ2-7
ASSWAAGGINEQY
>TRBV6-9|TRBJ2-2
ASSYVEAGELF
>TRBV6-9|TRBJ2-7
ASSYSSGTGAYEQY
>TRBV5-1|TRBJ2-3
ASSSDRSFTDTQY
>TRBV20-1|TRBJ1-1
SARDFKLSNTEAF
>TRBV3-1|TRBJ1-1
ASSQDQRWAEAF
>TRBV12-3/TRBV12-4|TRBJ1-6
ASSLSQSLASPLH
>TRBV29-1|TRBJ2-3
SVVPGGGLTDTQY
>TRBV7-9|TRBJ2-5
ASSDDQGLALETQY
>TRBV19|TRBJ1-1
ASSMLQGMKNTEAF
>TRBV15|TRBJ1-5
ATSSGGDQPQH
>TRBV14|TRBJ1-2
ASSRPGNYGYT
>TRBV12-3/TRBV12-4|TRBJ1-5
ASIRTGPSNQPQH
>TRBV12-3/TRBV12-4|TRBJ1-6
ASSSAGIGYNSPLH
>TRBV6-1|TRBJ1-1
ASSVSLQGNTEAF
>TRBV5-1|TRBJ2-2
ASSSGHLGTGELF
>TRBV30|TRBJ1-2
AWSVAGGDGYT
>TRBV7-8|TRBJ2-7
ASSPRPGLYEQY
>TRBV12-3/TRBV12-4|TRBJ2-7
ASSPRQGRLYEQY
>TRBV28|TRBJ2-7
ASSRGPTFRIDSRTSEIYEQY
>TRBV12-3/TRBV12-4|TRBJ2-2
AYRTGAVDTGELF
>TRBV9|TRBJ2-1
ASSVGTFSYNEQF
>TRBV6-5|TRBJ2-7
ASSYSNSGRSEQY
>TRBV5-1|TRBJ2-3
ASTREAYTDTQY
>TRBV20-1|TRBJ2-2
STRQGANGELF
>TRBV6-2/TRBV6-3|TRBJ2-7
ASRSTGGYEQY
>TRBV28|TRBJ1-4
ASSEQQGAGEKLF
>TRBV10-3|TRBJ2-7
AISPGQTYEQY
>TRBV2|TRBJ1-1
ASSEVPRAEAF
>TRBV27|TRBJ1-1
ASSLSRGGGTEAF
>TRBV14|TRBJ1-1
ASSQDPNTEAF
>TRBV20-1|TRBJ1-2
SAVQDSVYGYT
>TRBV20-1|TRBJ1-1
SAGLLRRSAGTEAF
>TRBV29-1|TRBJ1-1
SVGGLGTPTEAF
>TRBV11-2|TRBJ2-5
ASSPGTSGSYVETQY
>TRBV18|TRBJ2-6
ASSPRSASGSSGANVLT
>TRBV4-2|TRBJ1-2
ASSQDLEYGYT
>TRBV28|TRBJ1-5
ASSQDNSNQSQH
>TRBV3-1|TRBJ1-2
ASSQAGPSDGYT